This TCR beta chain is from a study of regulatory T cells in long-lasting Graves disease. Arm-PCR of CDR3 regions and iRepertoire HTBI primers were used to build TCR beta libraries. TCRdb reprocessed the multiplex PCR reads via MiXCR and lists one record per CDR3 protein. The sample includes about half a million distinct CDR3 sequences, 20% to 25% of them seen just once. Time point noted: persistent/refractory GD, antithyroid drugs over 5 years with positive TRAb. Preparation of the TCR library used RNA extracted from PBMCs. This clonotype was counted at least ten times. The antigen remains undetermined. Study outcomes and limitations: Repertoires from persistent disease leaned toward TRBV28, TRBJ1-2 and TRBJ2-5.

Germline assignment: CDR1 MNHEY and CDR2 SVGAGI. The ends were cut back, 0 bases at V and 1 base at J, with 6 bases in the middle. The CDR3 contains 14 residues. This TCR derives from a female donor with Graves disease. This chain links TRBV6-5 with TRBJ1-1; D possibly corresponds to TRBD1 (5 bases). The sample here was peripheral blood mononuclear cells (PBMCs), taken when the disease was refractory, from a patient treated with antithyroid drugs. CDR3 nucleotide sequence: TGTGCCAGCAGTTACTCGACAGCGAACACTGAAGCTTTCTTT. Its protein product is CASSYSTANTEAFF.